This TCR beta chain was identified in a study of blood T cell repertoires in COVID-19. V was pared by 0 bases and J by 3 bases, with 8 bases between. Germline CDR1 is SGHTA and CDR2 is FQGNSA. This CDR3 has 14 amino acids. Sequenced by immunoSEQ multiplex PCR; TCRdb stores in-frame clones only, minus some. The repertoire holds a few hundred thousand clones, with approximately 82% as singletons. The receptor was derived from a man aged 25-45 years who had recovered from COVID-19. The rearrangement joins TRBV7-2 to TRBJ2-5; D is undetermined. Sequences were obtained from peripheral blood. Here the CDR3 reads CASSLARTEETQYF. The CDR3 bases are TGTGCCAGCAGCTTAGCGAGAACAGAAGAGACCCAGTACTTC.